This TCR beta chain came from a study of Tregs in tolerant kidney transplant recipients. General observations from the study: For some patients, primers changed over time, blocking nucleotide-level comparison.

Concerning this clone: Antigen specificity is unknown.

CDR3 length: 17 residues. The ends lost 0 bases at V and 3 bases at J; junction bases unmatched: 9. Looked up from germline, CDR1 is SGHTA and CDR2 is FQGTGA. Mixed chimerism was transient after nonmyeloablative marrow transplants from related graft donors. Profiled with immunoSEQ multiplex PCR; TCRdb holds only in-frame clones, not every one. This sample has 55,000 to 75,000 clones, with roughly 86% found just once. V usage is TRBV7-3 and J usage is TRBJ2-3, with 7 bases matching TRBD2. The receptor's source is a human patient who received a combined kidney and bone marrow transplant. The graft donor may have given rise to some T cells. The sample consisted of CD4+ T cells from blood (PBMCs), taken 6 months after the transplant. CDR3 amino acids: CASSLTVAGEGTDTQYF. CDR3 nucleotide sequence: TGTGCCAGCAGCTTAACGGTGGCGGGAGAGGGTACAGATACGCAGTATTTT.